These T cell receptor beta chains were read from a single sample in a study of post-analysis software for immune sequencing data. MiXCR, run by TCRdb on the PCR reads, gives a single entry per CDR3 protein. The sample yields some 240,000 distinct CDR3 sequences, 35% to 45% seen once. Sequenced: blood. The receptors come from a girl under 18 with multiple sclerosis. CDR3s include the opening cysteine and the closing phenylalanine or tryptophan. D genes are given only for firm matches. Expanded clones get a size class; other rows say once, few or many, or leave the size out.

TRBV4-1	-	-	TRBJ1-2	16	TGCGCCAGCAGCCCATTCGGAGGACAGCCGTTCTATGGCTACACCTTC	CASSPFGGQPFYGYTF
TRBV3-1	-	-	TRBJ1-1	14	TGTGCCAGCAGCCAAGAAGATAGGGACACTGAAGCTTTCTTT	CASSQEDRDTEAFF
TRBV5-6	TRBD1	many	TRBJ2-7	15	TGTGCCAGCAGCCGAATAGACAGGGACGGCGGAGAGCAGTACTTC	CASSRIDRDGGEQYF
TRBV20-1	-	few	TRBJ2-7	14	TGCAGTGCTAGCCCGGGGTCGGCCCTCTACGAGCAGTACTTC	CSASPGSALYEQYF
TRBV27	-	many	TRBJ1-5	13	TGTGCCAGCAGTTCCCTTGGGAATCAGCCCCAGCATTTT	CASSSLGNQPQHF
TRBV21-1	-	-	TRBJ1-5	14	TGTGCCAGCTGCGTCCGGGACAGAGATCAGCCCCAGCATTTT	CASCVRDRDQPQHF
TRBV6-1	-	few	TRBJ2-5	14	TGTGCCAGCAGTTTCGCCGACAGGAAAGAGACCCAGTACTTC	CASSFADRKETQYF
TRBV5-1	TRBD2	many	TRBJ2-1	14	TGCGCCAGCAGCTTGAATGAAGCGGGAGAGGAGCAGTTCTTC	CASSLNEAGEEQFF
TRBV29-1	-	many	TRBJ2-1	12	TGCAGCGTTGAAGATCTGGGACCGGAGCAGTTCTTC	CSVEDLGPEQFF
TRBV20-1	TRBD1	-	TRBJ2-1	15	TGCAGTGCTAGAGAGGGACAGGGGAATGGAGATGAGCAGTTCTTC	CSAREGQGNGDEQFF
TRBV5-1	-	few	TRBJ2-2	15	TGCGCCAGCAGCTGGGGACGTTTGAACACCGGGGAGCTGTTTTTT	CASSWGRLNTGELFF
TRBV29-1	TRBD1	few	TRBJ1-4	13	TGCAGCGCTTTTGACAGGGCGGGTGAAAAACTGTTTTTT	CSAFDRAGEKLFF
TRBV2	-	-	TRBJ1-6	13	TGTGCCAGCAGTCCGGTTAAAGGTTCACCCCTCCACTTT	CASSPVKGSPLHF
TRBV15	-	-	TRBJ1-1	14	TGTGCCACCAGCAGGTTCTCCAGGGAGATAGAAGCTTTCTTT	CATSRFSREIEAFF
TRBV25-1	TRBD1	-	TRBJ2-5	16	TGTGCCAGCAGTGGTGCGGGACAGGGAAAGCAAGAGACCCAGTACTTC	CASSGAGQGKQETQYF
TRBV7-9	-	few	TRBJ1-5	14	TGTGCCAGCAGCACTGACAGTGACAATCAGCCCCAGCATTTT	CASSTDSDNQPQHF
TRBV5-6	-	many	TRBJ2-3	13	TGTGCCAGCAGCTTGGGGACACAAGATACGCAGTATTTT	CASSLGTQDTQYF
TRBV20-1	-	many	TRBJ1-2	18	TGCAGTGCTGACGCGGGAGCCGCCCTATTTAACCGTAACTATGGCTACACCTTC	CSADAGAALFNRNYGYTF
TRBV20-1	-	-	TRBJ2-7	11	TGCAGTGCTAGGTGGGACTACGAGCAGTACTTC	CSARWDYEQYF
TRBV7-8	-	many	TRBJ2-7	13	TGTGCCAGCAGCGTAGCCGGAACCTACGAGCAGTACTTC	CASSVAGTYEQYF
TRBV7-9	TRBD2	-	TRBJ2-3	15	TGTGCCAGCAGCTGGGGACTAGCGAGAACAGATACGCAGTATTTT	CASSWGLARTDTQYF
TRBV29-1	-	many	TRBJ2-1	18	TGCAGCGTTGTGGGAGGGGGCGCAAGGGGCCTCTCCTACAATGAGCAGTTCTTC	CSVVGGGARGLSYNEQFF
TRBV2	-	-	TRBJ2-1	15	TGTGCCAGCAGTTCGGACCAGAGCTCCTACAATGAGCAGTTCTTC	CASSSDQSSYNEQFF
TRBV6-2/TRBV6-3	TRBD1	-	TRBJ2-7	14	TGTGCCAGCAGTTGGAGGACAGGTAGCTACGAGCAGTACTTC	CASSWRTGSYEQYF
TRBV7-3	-	-	TRBJ2-5	16	TGTGCCAGCAGCTTAGGGGGCCCCCCGGACAGAGAGACCCAGTACTTC	CASSLGGPPDRETQYF
TRBV7-2	-	many	TRBJ2-7	13	TGTGCCAGCAGCTTAGCGGCCCAGTCCGAGCAGTACTTC	CASSLAAQSEQYF
TRBV20-1	TRBD1	-	TRBJ1-6	15	TGCAGTGCGCCCGGGACAGGGTCACGAAATTCACCCCCCCACTTT	CSAPGTGSRNSPPHF
TRBV6-5	-	-	TRBJ2-2	15	TGTGCCAGCAGTTACTCGAGGGGGAACACCGGGGAGCTGTTTTTT	CASSYSRGNTGELFF
TRBV11-2	TRBD1	many	TRBJ1-4	14	TGTGCCAGCAGCTCCACAGGGGGCAAAGAAAAACTGTTTTTT	CASSSTGGKEKLFF
TRBV5-1	TRBD2	few	TRBJ2-3	15	TGCGCCAGCAACTCGGACGGGGGGGCCAGGGATACGCAGTATTTT	CASNSDGGARDTQYF
TRBV5-1	-	many	TRBJ1-2	14	TGCGCCAGCAAGCCGGCAGGTCTTTACTATGGCTACACCTTC	CASKPAGLYYGYTF
TRBV15	-	-	TRBJ2-5	16	TGTGCCACCAGCAGACCCGACGGGGTAGTGGAAGAGACCCAGTACTTC	CATSRPDGVVEETQYF
TRBV23-1	-	-	TRBJ1-1	16	TGCGCCAGCAGAGGGGGTTGGGGGGCGTGGGACACTGAAGCTTTCTTT	CASRGGWGAWDTEAFF
TRBV29-1	-	few	TRBJ1-2	13	TGCAGCGTTGAAGTGGGGGGGACCTATGGCTACACCTTC	CSVEVGGTYGYTF
TRBV5-1	TRBD1	-	TRBJ1-4	14	TGCGCCAGCAGCTCACAGGGGGCTGGTGAAAAACTGTTTTTT	CASSSQGAGEKLFF
TRBV5-1	-	-	TRBJ1-2	16	TGCGCCAGCAGCTTGGCCCCCGGCACCCGAGGGGATGGCTACACCTTC	CASSLAPGTRGDGYTF
TRBV20-1	-	few	TRBJ2-4	15	TGCAGTGCCCCACTAGGTTCGGACGTGTGGGAAATTCAGTACTTC	CSAPLGSDVWEIQYF
TRBV29-1	-	many	TRBJ1-1	14	TGCAGCGTCGATACACGGGGCCTGAGCACTGAAGCTTTCTTT	CSVDTRGLSTEAFF
TRBV5-1	TRBD2	many	TRBJ2-1	15	TGCGCCAGCACCATAGCGGGAGGGCAGGGCCATGAGCAGTTCTTC	CASTIAGGQGHEQFF
TRBV6-5	-	many	TRBJ1-4	15	TGTGCCAGCAGTAACCAGCCAGAGCTTAATGAAAAACTGTTTTTT	CASSNQPELNEKLFF
TRBV6-5	-	many	TRBJ2-5	13	TGTGCCAGCAGTTACTCGACACCCGGGGGCCAGTACTTC	CASSYSTPGGQYF
TRBV5-1	TRBD2	-	TRBJ2-5	17	TGCGCCAGCAGCTTCAAACTATGGAGACTAGCACAAGAGACCCAGTACTTC	CASSFKLWRLAQETQYF